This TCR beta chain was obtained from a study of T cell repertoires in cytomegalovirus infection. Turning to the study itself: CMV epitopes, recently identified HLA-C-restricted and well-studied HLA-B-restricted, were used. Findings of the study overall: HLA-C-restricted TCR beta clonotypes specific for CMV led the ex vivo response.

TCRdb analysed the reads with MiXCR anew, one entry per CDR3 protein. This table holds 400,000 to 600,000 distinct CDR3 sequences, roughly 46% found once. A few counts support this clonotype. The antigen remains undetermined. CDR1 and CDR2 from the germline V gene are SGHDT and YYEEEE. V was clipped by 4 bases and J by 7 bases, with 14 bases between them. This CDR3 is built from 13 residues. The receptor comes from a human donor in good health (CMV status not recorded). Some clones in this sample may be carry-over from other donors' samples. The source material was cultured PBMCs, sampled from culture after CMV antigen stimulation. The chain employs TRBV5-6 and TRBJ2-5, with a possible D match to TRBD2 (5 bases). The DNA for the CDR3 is TGTGCCAGCAGCATGGGAACGGGGTGGACCCAGTACTTC. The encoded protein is CASSMGTGWTQYF.